Listed below are T cell receptor beta chains from one sample, sequenced in a study of a mutant IDH1 vaccine in newly diagnosed glioma. Measured with immunoSEQ multiplex PCR; TCRdb has only the in-frame clones, and not every one. The sample shows some 31,000 clones, around 80% of them seen only once. Which antigens these TCRs recognize remains unknown. The sequenced sample was PBMCs, obtained from a glioma patient whose treatment included an IDH1 peptide vaccine. The origin of the receptors is a woman aged 18-29 years with glioma. Both conserved end residues are part of each CDR3. A D gene is named only where the DNA matches it firmly. Size is stated for part of the rows, as once, few or many counts, or as a class when the clone is expanded.

len	v_gene	abundance	d_gene	j_gene	CDR3nt	CDR3aa
15	TRBV18	few	NA	TRBJ1-1	TGTGCCAGCTCACCGTCCGGGCAGGAGGACACTGAAGCTTTCTTT	CASSPSGQEDTEAFF
15	TRBV7-9	NA	NA	TRBJ1-1	TGTGCCAGCAGCTTAGGTCGTTCAGCGAACACTGAAGCTTTCTTT	CASSLGRSANTEAFF
16	TRBV19	NA	TRBD1	TRBJ1-2	TGTGCCAGTAGTGCCTCACCGGGACAGGGGGACTATGGCTACACCTTC	CASSASPGQGDYGYTF
14	TRBV7-2	once	NA	TRBJ2-3	TGTGCCAGCAGCTGGGGGGGCGGAACAGATACGCAGTATTTT	CASSWGGGTDTQYF
8	TRBV5-8	NA	NA	TRBJ2-7	TGTGCCAGCAGCAGGGACCGCTTC	CASSRDRF
12	TRBV7-9	NA	NA	TRBJ1-2	TGTGCCAGCAGCTTAGGGGGCTATGGCTACACCTTC	CASSLGGYGYTF
13	TRBV9	NA	NA	TRBJ2-7	TGTGCCAGCAGCCCCCCACGGGGCGGCGAGCAGTACTTC	CASSPPRGGEQYF
16	TRBV18	NA	TRBD1	TRBJ1-1	TGTGCCAGCTCACCACCTATGGGACAGACGAACACTGAAGCTTTCTTT	CASSPPMGQTNTEAFF
14	TRBV6-5	few	NA	TRBJ1-5	TGTGCCAGCAGGTCAGGGACTAGCAATCAGCCCCAGCATTTT	CASRSGTSNQPQHF
14	TRBV6-5	NA	TRBD2	TRBJ2-7	TGTGCCAGCAGAGCGGGAGGGCCGACCTACGAGCAGTACTTC	CASRAGGPTYEQYF
15	TRBV6-5	NA	TRBD1	TRBJ2-1	TGTGCCAGCAGTTACGAGCAGGGGGCCCGAAATGAGCAGTTCTTC	CASSYEQGARNEQFF
15	TRBV19	NA	NA	TRBJ2-1	TGTGCCAGTAGTGGGCGGGACCGCTCCTACAATGAGCAGTTCTTC	CASSGRDRSYNEQFF
15	TRBV19	NA	NA	TRBJ1-1	TGTGCCAGTAGCCCTAAGGGGGTGGGGGACACTGAAGCTTTCTTT	CASSPKGVGDTEAFF
19	TRBV7-9	NA	TRBD2	TRBJ2-2	TGTGCCAGCAGCTTACCAGGTGTTAGCGGGATGGTGAGCACCGGGGAGCTGTTTTTT	CASSLPGVSGMVSTGELFF
15	TRBV5-1	NA	TRBD2	TRBJ2-2	TGCGCCAGCAGCTCGGACCCAGCGGGAGCCGGGGAGCTGTTTTTT	CASSSDPAGAGELFF
15	TRBV18	NA	NA	TRBJ2-5	TGTGCCAGCTCGCCGGGAGAATCGTACCAAGAGACCCAGTACTTC	CASSPGESYQETQYF
16	TRBV4-1	NA	NA	TRBJ1-2	TGCGCCAGCAGCCAAGATCCGGCAGGGACCAAATATGGCTACACCTTC	CASSQDPAGTKYGYTF
12	TRBV5-4	NA	NA	TRBJ2-7	TGTGCCAGCAGCTCCGGGACCTACGAGCAGTACTTC	CASSSGTYEQYF
14	TRBV27	NA	NA	TRBJ2-7	TGTGCCAGCAGTTCTTACAGGGAGTCGTACGAGCAGTACTTC	CASSSYRESYEQYF
15	TRBV29-1	NA	TRBD1	TRBJ1-3	TGCAGCGTCGTTCGGGACAGGTCCTCTGGAAACACCATATATTTT	CSVVRDRSSGNTIYF
14	TRBV6-5	NA	NA	TRBJ1-2	TGTGCCAGCAGTTACTCGACCCTGAGCTATGGCTACACCTTC	CASSYSTLSYGYTF
16	TRBV25-1	few	NA	TRBJ2-5	TGTGCCAGCAGTCCGATGACAGGTGCAGCCTCGGAGACCCAGTACTTC	CASSPMTGAASETQYF
15	TRBV11-2	NA	TRBD2	TRBJ2-2	TGTGCCAGCAGTTCCATAGCGGGTTCGACCGGGGAGCTGTTTTTT	CASSSIAGSTGELFF
14	TRBV11-2	NA	NA	TRBJ2-3	TGTGCCAGCAGCTTCTTAGTGGGGACAGATACGCAGTATTTT	CASSFLVGTDTQYF
15	TRBV5-1	NA	NA	TRBJ1-4	TGCGCCAGCAGCTTGGTTTCTGGAATTAATGAAAAACTGTTTTTT	CASSLVSGINEKLFF
14	TRBV7-3	NA	NA	TRBJ1-1	TGTGCCAGCAGTCTCGGGGGACAGAACACTGAAGCTTTCTTT	CASSLGGQNTEAFF
15	TRBV6-5	NA	TRBD1	TRBJ1-5	TGTGCCAGCAGTTACTCGGGACAGGGGAATCAGCCCCAGCATTTT	CASSYSGQGNQPQHF
15	TRBV29-1	few	TRBD1	TRBJ1-1	TGCAGCGTCCGTTTCGGACAGGATGGAAACACTGAAGCTTTCTTT	CSVRFGQDGNTEAFF
15	TRBV4-1	NA	TRBD1	TRBJ2-5	TGCGCCAGCAGCCAAGAACAGGGGCCAGAAGGGACCCAGTACTTC	CASSQEQGPEGTQYF
14	TRBV4-3	NA	TRBD1	TRBJ1-2	TGCGCCAGCAGCCAAGACAGGGGGAACTATGGCTACACCTTC	CASSQDRGNYGYTF
13	TRBV6-6	NA	NA	TRBJ1-5	TGTGCCAGCAGTGCTGACCCAAGGCAGCCCCAGCATTTT	CASSADPRQPQHF
11	TRBV27	NA	NA	TRBJ2-7	TGTGCCAGCAGTTCGACCTACGAGCAGTACTTC	CASSSTYEQYF
13	TRBV7-3	NA	NA	TRBJ1-5	TGTGCCAGCAGCTTAGACGGAAATCAGCCCCAGCATTTT	CASSLDGNQPQHF
13	TRBV19	few	TRBD1	TRBJ1-2	TGTGCCAGTAGTTCAACAGGGGGCTCCGGCTACACCTTC	CASSSTGGSGYTF
16	TRBV10-3	NA	TRBD2	TRBJ2-2	TGTGCCATCAAGAGGCTAGCGGGGGCGAACACCGGGGAGCTGTTTTTT	CAIKRLAGANTGELFF
13	TRBV5-1	NA	NA	TRBJ1-1	TGCGCCAGCAGCTTGTTGGGGGACACTGAAGCTTTCTTT	CASSLLGDTEAFF
16	TRBV7-9	NA	NA	TRBJ1-4	TGTGCCAGCAGCTTACTAAAGGGGTTGGTTAATGAAAAACTGTTTTTT	CASSLLKGLVNEKLFF
15	TRBV18	NA	NA	TRBJ2-3	TGTGCCAGCTCACTCTCCCCGATCACGTTGGACACGCAGTATTTT	CASSLSPITLDTQYF
15	TRBV4-1	NA	TRBD1	TRBJ1-1	TGCGCCAGCAGCTCAGAACAGGGGGCGAACACTGAAGCTTTCTTT	CASSSEQGANTEAFF
13	TRBV19	NA	TRBD1	TRBJ2-5	TGTGCCAGTAGCGACAGGGGCCCGGAGACCCAGTACTTC	CASSDRGPETQYF
20	TRBV5-8	few	TRBD2	TRBJ2-3	TGTGCCAGCAGCTGGGGACTAGCGGGGGGCCTGATATCTAGCACAGATACGCAGTATTTT	CASSWGLAGGLISSTDTQYF
16	TRBV14	NA	TRBD1	TRBJ1-6	TGTGCCAGCAGCCAAGAGAACAGGGGGAACTATTCACCCCTCCACTTT	CASSQENRGNYSPLHF
15	TRBV2	NA	TRBD2	TRBJ2-3	TGTGCCAGCAAGCGGGGGCTAGCGGGGGGGGATACGCAGTATTTT	CASKRGLAGGDTQYF
15	TRBV4-3	NA	NA	TRBJ2-1	TGCGCCAGCAGCCAAGATACGGGGGGCTGGAATGAGCAGTTCTTC	CASSQDTGGWNEQFF
15	TRBV19	NA	NA	TRBJ2-1	TGTGCCAGTAGTATAGCGAGCGGTGATTACAATGAGCAGTTCTTC	CASSIASGDYNEQFF
15	TRBV9	few	NA	TRBJ2-1	TGTGCCAGCAGCGTACGGGACACAGTATACAATGAGCAGTTCTTC	CASSVRDTVYNEQFF